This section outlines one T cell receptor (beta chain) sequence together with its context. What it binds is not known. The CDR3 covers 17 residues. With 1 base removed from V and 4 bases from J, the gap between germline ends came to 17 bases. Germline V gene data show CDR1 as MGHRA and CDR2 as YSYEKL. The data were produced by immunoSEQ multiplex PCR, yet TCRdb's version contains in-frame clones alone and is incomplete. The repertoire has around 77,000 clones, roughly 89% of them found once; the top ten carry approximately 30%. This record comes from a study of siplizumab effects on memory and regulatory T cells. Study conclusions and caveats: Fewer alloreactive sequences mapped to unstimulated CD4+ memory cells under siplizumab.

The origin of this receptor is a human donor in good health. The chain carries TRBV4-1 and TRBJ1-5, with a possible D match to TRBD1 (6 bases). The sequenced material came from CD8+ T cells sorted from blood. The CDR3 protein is CASSQGAQGRVNQPQHF. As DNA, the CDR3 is TGCGCCAGCAGCCAAGGGGCACAGGGCAGGGTGAATCAGCCCCAGCATTTT.